Included here is one TCR beta chain sequence, with context. Trimming removed 3 bases from V and 4 bases from J; junction bases left unmatched: 10. Germline-derived CDR1 and CDR2 are DFQATT and SNEGSKA (reference sequence). This CDR3 region has 15 residues. TCRdb redid the calling of the 5' RACE reads with MiXCR, one entry per CDR3 protein. The profile covers about 340,000 distinct CDR3 sequences, with roughly 4.3% appearing a single time and around 24% taken by the ten largest. This sample was included in a study of T cells after yellow fever vaccination. Sequences were derived from PBMCs, sampled 5 days after the yellow fever booster vaccination. The gene calls are TRBV20-1 and TRBJ2-7, with 9 bases matching TRBD1. The receptor was isolated from a man between 18 and 29 years old who received the YFV17D yellow fever vaccine. CDR3 sequence: CSASLPGQGAYEQYF. The CDR3 coding sequence is TGCAGTGCTAGCCTCCCGGGACAGGGCGCGTACGAGCAGTACTTC.